This T cell receptor (beta chain) was sequenced in a study of blood T cell repertoires in COVID-19. About the study: The United States, Italy and Spain were the sources of the acute and convalescent COVID-19 samples.

Generated by immunoSEQ multiplex PCR, the TCRdb table keeps only in-frame clones and is missing some. The sample carries some 150,000 clones, under 85% recorded once. This CDR3 comprises 13 residues. Germline values: CDR1 SGHVS, CDR2 FQNEAQ. The V and J ends lost 5 bases and 10 bases, in that order; junction bases with no gene match: 8. The sequenced sample consisted of peripheral blood. The J gene is TRBJ2-1, the V gene TRBV7-8; 7 nucleotides line up with TRBD2. The receptor was derived from a man between 60 and 75 years old with COVID-19, enrolled during active disease. CDR3 residues: CASSPGLVREQFF. The CDR3 DNA follows: TGTGCCAGCAGCCCCGGACTAGTGCGGGAGCAGTTCTTC.